Following are 22 T cell receptor beta chains from one sample sequenced in a study of cytomegalovirus exposure and HLA in healthy donors. The PCR employed 60 Vbeta primers together with 13 Jbeta primers. Assay used: immunoSEQ multiplex PCR; TCRdb lists only in-frame clones, some missing. The data hold approximately 250,000 clones, with around 80% observed a single time. The sample comprised PBMCs. The receptors derive from a boy aged 5 to 17 in good health and CMV-seronegative.

The chain joins TRBV2 to TRBJ2-5; no clear D gene. The CDR3 is 16 residues long. V lost 6 bases to trimming and J lost 0 bases, with 17 bases between them. Germline loops: CDR1 SNHLY, CDR2 FYNNEI. The CDR3 region has the DNA TGTGCCAGCAGAAGAATGGGTTCAGGATACCAAGAGACCCAGTACTTC. Protein: CASRRMGSGYQETQYF.

The chain combines TRBV19 with TRBJ1-2; D is undetermined. Germline V CDR1 and CDR2: LNHDA, SQIVND (reference sequence). V shed 11 bases and J shed 6 bases, with 16 bases lying between them. The CDR3 runs to 12 residues. The CDR3 DNA follows: TGTGCCTCTTCCACTGACGGGAATGGCTACACCTTC. Its translation: CASSTDGNGYTF.

The rearrangement links TRBV29-1 to TRBJ1-1; D possibly corresponds to TRBD1 (5 bases). This CDR3 is 13 amino acids long. In germline, CDR1 is SQVTM, CDR2 ANQGSEA. V was clipped by 7 bases and J by 1 base, with 13 bases between them. CDR3 protein: CSAAVGGNTEAFF. The DNA of the CDR3 is TGCAGCGCCGCGGTGGGGGGGAACACTGAAGCTTTCTTT.

This clone showed up just a few times. The chain links TRBV12-5 to TRBJ2-3, with 11 bases that match TRBD2. CDR1 is LGHNT and CDR2 is FRNRAP in the germline V gene. The CDR3 runs 19 residues. J lost 7 bases, V lost 0 bases, and 15 bases had no gene match. The CDR3: CASGLVPSDRLAGLHTQYF. The CDR3 DNA reads as TGTGCTAGTGGTTTGGTTCCCAGCGATCGACTAGCGGGGCTTCATACGCAGTATTTT. The variable domain in full, with the rest retrieved from reference TRBV12-5 and TRBJ2-3, is DARVTQTPRHKVTEMGQEVTMRCQPILGHNTVFWYRQTMMQGLELLAYFRNRAPLDDSGMPKDRFSAEMPDATLATLKIQPSEPRDSAVYFCASGLVPSDRLAGLHTQYFGPGTRLTVL.

This rearrangement joins TRBV2 to TRBJ2-7; 7 bases fit TRBD1. Per germline, CDR1 SNHLY and CDR2 FYNNEI. CDR3 size: 14 residues. V was clipped by 8 bases and J by 4 bases; unmatched bases: 11. This CDR3 reads CASPKGGNVYEQYF. DNA of the CDR3: TGTGCCAGCCCGAAAGGGGGCAACGTGTACGAGCAGTACTTC.

This clone came up once. The V call is TRBV6-5, the J call TRBJ1-2; TRBD1 aligns across 7 bases. J lost 3 bases, V lost 0 bases, and 7 bases had no gene match. CDR1 and CDR2 from the germline V gene are MNHEY and SVGAGI. The CDR3 runs 16 residues. In nucleotides, the CDR3 is TGTGCCAGCAGTTACTCCGCCCCCCAGGGGGACTATGGCTACACCTTC. It codes for CASSYSAPQGDYGYTF.

The gene calls are TRBV11-2 and TRBJ2-4, with 10 bases identical to TRBD1. This CDR3 has 16 amino acids. Germline assignment: CDR1 SGHAT and CDR2 FQNNGV. Losses at the gene ends were 4 bases for V and 8 bases for J; bases not matched to a gene: 11. The CDR3 loop reads CASSSRTGTGEDIQYF. The CDR3 coding sequence is TGTGCCAGCAGCTCCCGAACCGGGACAGGGGAGGACATTCAGTACTTC.

The V call is TRBV20-1, the J call TRBJ2-7; no reliable D call. Trimming removed 7 bases from V and 4 bases from J, with 11 bases in between. Germline CDR1 is DFQATT and CDR2 is SNEGSKA (reference sequence). CDR3 length: 11 amino acids. CDR3 sequence: CSVPTLYEQYF. The CDR3 bases are TGCAGTGTCCCGACACTTTACGAGCAGTACTTC.

The chain employs TRBV5-5 and TRBJ1-2, with D maybe TRBD1 (5 bases). Germline CDR1 SGHKS, CDR2 YYEKEE (reference sequence). V was pared by 4 bases and J by 4 bases, with 11 bases between. CDR3 length: 13 residues. The CDR3 protein is CASSLRVRYGYTF. As DNA, the CDR3 is TGTGCCAGCAGCCTCAGGGTTCGCTATGGCTACACCTTC.

J is TRBJ2-7 and V is TRBV21-1; the D call of TRBD1 is as the table states it, not checked on the DNA. TRBV21-1 is flagged as a pseudogene. The CDR3 is 16 amino acids. The CDR3: CASSKDLRDREYEQYF. CDR3 sequence (DNA): TGTGCCAGCAGCAAAGACCTTCGGGACAGGGAATACGAGCAGTACTTC.

This sequence joins TRBV19 and TRBJ2-6, with TRBD2 as a possible D gene (5 bases). Germline loops: CDR1 LNHDA, CDR2 SQIVND (reference sequence). With 7 bases removed from V and 1 base from J, the gap between germline ends came to 20 bases. This CDR3 region has 18 residues. The CDR3 here is CASIDSIGVRSGANVLTF. The CDR3, as DNA: TGTGCCAGTATCGATAGTATCGGGGTTCGGTCTGGGGCCAACGTCCTGACTTTC. Full variable domain (missing parts from reference TRBV19 and TRBJ2-6): DGGITQSPKYLFRKEGQNVTLSCEQNLNHDAMYWYRQDPGQGLRLIYYSQIVNDFQKGDIAEGYSVSREKKESFPLTVTSAQKNPTAFYLCASIDSIGVRSGANVLTFGAGSRLTVL.

This clone has only one observation. The chain links TRBV9 to TRBJ2-7, with TRBD2 identical over 8 bases. The CDR3 length is 14 residues. Germline CDR1 reads SGDLS; CDR2 reads YYNGEE. The V gene end was trimmed by 4 bases and the J gene end by 5 bases; junction bases not matched to a gene: 8. This chain's CDR3 is CASSTFAGGHEQYF. CDR3 DNA sequence: TGTGCCAGCAGCACCTTCGCGGGGGGCCACGAGCAGTACTTC.

This clone came up once. The chain employs TRBV11-2 and TRBJ2-1, with 12 bases lining up with TRBD2. J gave up 7 bases and V 4 bases, and 5 bases lay outside the gene matches. The CDR3 sequence is 15 residues long. Germline V gene sequence: CDR1 SGHAT, CDR2 FQNNGV. The CDR3 region is CASSSRLAGGNEQFF. Written as DNA, the CDR3 is TGTGCCAGCAGCTCCCGTCTAGCGGGAGGGAATGAGCAGTTCTTC.

The chain recombines TRBV7-9 with TRBJ1-2; 8 bases match TRBD1. The CDR3 covers 16 residues. CDR1 and CDR2 from the germline V gene are SEHNR and FQNEAQ (reference sequence). Trimming at V came to 2 bases and at J to 1 base, leaving 6 bases not matched to a gene. The CDR3 bases are TGTGCCAGCAGCTTAACAGGGGGGCCTATTAACTATGGCTACACCTTC. Translated: CASSLTGGPINYGYTF.

The rearrangement uses TRBV6-4 and TRBJ2-3; no firm D call. V lost 6 bases and J 2 bases, leaving 15 bases between the germline ends. The length of the CDR3 is 15 residues. Germline CDR1 MRHNA, CDR2 SNTAGT. This CDR3 reads CASSESERYTDTQYF. The CDR3 bases are TGTGCCAGCAGCGAAAGCGAAAGGTACACAGATACGCAGTATTTT.

This chain joins TRBV6-1 and TRBJ2-3; the D gene is possibly TRBD2 (6 bases). CDR1 and CDR2 from the germline V gene are MNHNS and SASEGT. The CDR3 sequence is 15 residues long. The V gene lost 6 bases and the J gene lost 6 bases, with 19 bases spanning the gap. The CDR3 nucleotides read TGTGCCAGCAGGGTTACTGGCGGTGGGGGGGATACGCAGTATTTT. This sequence encodes CASRVTGGGGDTQYF.

The chain joins TRBV18 to TRBJ1-3; 9 bases match TRBD1. Germline V gene sequence: CDR1 KGHSH, CDR2 LQKENI. The CDR3 is made up of 15 amino acids. V shed 3 bases, J shed 8 bases, and the junction held 8 bases outside the gene matches. CDR3 residues: CASSPNRDRVYTIYF. In DNA form, the CDR3 reads TGTGCCAGCTCACCCAACCGGGACAGGGTGTACACCATATATTTT.

On this clone itself: A read error may account for a junction end that differs from germline. The V gene is TRBV7-9, the J gene TRBJ1-1; a weak D match, TRBD1 (5 bases). Germline loops: CDR1 SEHNR, CDR2 FQNEAQ (reference sequence). This CDR3 has 12 amino acids. CDR3 nucleotides: TGTTCCAGCAGCTACGACACAGGTGAAGCTTTCTTT. Translated, it gives CSSSYDTGEAFF.

The chain combines TRBV5-1 with TRBJ1-1, with 9 bases fitting TRBD1. The V gene's germline CDR1 is SGHRS and CDR2 YFSETQ. CDR3 length equals 15 residues. V gave up 0 bases and J gave up 8 bases; unmatched junction bases: 8. CDR3 in amino acids: CASSLGTGEKGEAFF. The CDR3 DNA follows: TGCGCCAGCAGCTTGGGGACAGGGGAGAAAGGAGAAGCTTTCTTT.

This clone came up a few times. The chain recombines TRBV4-2 with TRBJ2-1, with 7 nucleotides matching TRBD1. There are 16 residues in the CDR3. Germline loops: CDR1 LGHNA, CDR2 YNFKEQ. The trim removed 5 bases at V and 6 bases at J, leaving 13 bases unmatched. DNA for the CDR3: TGTGCCAGCAGCAATAGGGGGCGTGGGGTCCCCAATGAGCAGTTCTTC. Translating gives CASSNRGRGVPNEQFF.

V gene TRBV9 combines with J gene TRBJ2-3; no clear D. The CDR3 is made up of 12 amino acids. Trimming removed 3 bases from V and 5 bases from J, with 7 bases in between. The germline V gene has CDR1 SGDLS and CDR2 YYNGEE. The CDR3 coding sequence is TGTGCCAGCAGCGCGTCGGGAGATACGCAGTATTTT. Amino acids: CASSASGDTQYF.

A few counts support this clone. The chain carries TRBV4-1 and TRBJ1-1; 10 nucleotides match TRBD1. J gave up 1 base and V 4 bases, and 3 bases lay outside the gene matches. This CDR3 region has 15 residues. Germline V lookup: CDR1 MGHRA, CDR2 YSYEKL. The CDR3 sequence: CASSPRTGGNTEAFF. CDR3 nucleotides: TGCGCCAGCAGCCCCCGGACAGGGGGGAACACTGAAGCTTTCTTT.